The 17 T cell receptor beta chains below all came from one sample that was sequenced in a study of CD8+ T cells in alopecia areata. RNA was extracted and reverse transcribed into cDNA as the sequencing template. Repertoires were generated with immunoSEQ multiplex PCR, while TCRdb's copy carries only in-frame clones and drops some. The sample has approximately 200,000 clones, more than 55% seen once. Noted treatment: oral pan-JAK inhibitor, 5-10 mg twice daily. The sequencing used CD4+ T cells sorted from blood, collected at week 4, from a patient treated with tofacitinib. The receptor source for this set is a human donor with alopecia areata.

CDR3 sequence (DNA): TGCAGCGCCCCGGGACAGCTGTGGAAGACCCAGTACTTC. This translates into CSAPGQLWKTQYF. The V gene is TRBV29-1, the J gene TRBJ2-5, with 7 bases aligning to TRBD1. CDR1 and CDR2 from the germline V gene are SQVTM and ANQGSEA. The V gene end was trimmed by 7 bases and the J gene end by 6 bases; junction bases not matched to a gene: 11. This CDR3 region has 13 residues. The variable domain in full, completed from reference TRBV29-1 and TRBJ2-5, reads SAVISQKPSRDICQRGTSLTIQCQVDSQVTMMFWYRQQPGQSLTLIATANQGSEATYESGFVIDKFPISRPNLTFSTLTVSNMSPEDSSIYLCSAPGQLWKTQYFGPGTRLLVL.

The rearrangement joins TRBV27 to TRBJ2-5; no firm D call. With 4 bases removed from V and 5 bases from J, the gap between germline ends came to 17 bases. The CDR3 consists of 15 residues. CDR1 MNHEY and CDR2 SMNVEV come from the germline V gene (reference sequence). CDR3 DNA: TGTGCCAGCAGTTCTCGACGTGTGGCTTGGGAGACCCAGTACTTC. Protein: CASSSRRVAWETQYF.

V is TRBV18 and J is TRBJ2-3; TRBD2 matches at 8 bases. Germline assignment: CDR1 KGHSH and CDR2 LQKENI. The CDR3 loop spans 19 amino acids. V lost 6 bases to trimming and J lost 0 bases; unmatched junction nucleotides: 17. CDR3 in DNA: TGTGCCAGCTCCCGTGGGACTAGTGGGGAGTCCGGAAGCACAGATACGCAGTATTTT. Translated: CASSRGTSGESGSTDTQYF.

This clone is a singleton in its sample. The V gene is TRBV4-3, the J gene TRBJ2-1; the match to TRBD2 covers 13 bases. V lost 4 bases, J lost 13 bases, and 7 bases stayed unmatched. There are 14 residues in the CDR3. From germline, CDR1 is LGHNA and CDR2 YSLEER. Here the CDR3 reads CASSREGTSGTQFF. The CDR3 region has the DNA TGCGCCAGCAGCCGGGAGGGGACTAGCGGGACACAGTTCTTC.

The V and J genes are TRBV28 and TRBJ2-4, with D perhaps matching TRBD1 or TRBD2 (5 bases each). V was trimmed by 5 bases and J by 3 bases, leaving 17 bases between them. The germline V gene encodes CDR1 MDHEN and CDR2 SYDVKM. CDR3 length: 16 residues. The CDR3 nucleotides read TGTGCCAGCAGTCTGTTGGGGGATCCAGGCAAAAACATTCAGTACTTC. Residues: CASSLLGDPGKNIQYF.

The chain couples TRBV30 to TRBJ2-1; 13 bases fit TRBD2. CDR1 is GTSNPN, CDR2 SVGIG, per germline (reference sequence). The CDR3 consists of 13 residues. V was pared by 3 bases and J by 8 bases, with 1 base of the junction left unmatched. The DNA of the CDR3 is TGTGCCTGGAGGACTAGCGGGAGGCATGAGCAGTTCTTC. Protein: CAWRTSGRHEQFF.

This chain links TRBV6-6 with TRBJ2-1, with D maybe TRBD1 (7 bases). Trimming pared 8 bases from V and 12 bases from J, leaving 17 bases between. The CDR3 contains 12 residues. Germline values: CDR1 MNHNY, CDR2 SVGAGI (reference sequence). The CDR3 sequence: CASGLPPGGQFF. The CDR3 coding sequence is TGTGCCAGCGGACTACCTCCAGGGGGGCAGTTCTTC.

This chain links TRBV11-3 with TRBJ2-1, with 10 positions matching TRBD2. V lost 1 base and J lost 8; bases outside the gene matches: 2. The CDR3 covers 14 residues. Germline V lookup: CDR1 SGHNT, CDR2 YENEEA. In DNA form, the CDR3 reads TGTGCCAGCAGCTTAGTAGGGACTAGCGATGAGCAGTTCTTC. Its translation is CASSLVGTSDEQFF.

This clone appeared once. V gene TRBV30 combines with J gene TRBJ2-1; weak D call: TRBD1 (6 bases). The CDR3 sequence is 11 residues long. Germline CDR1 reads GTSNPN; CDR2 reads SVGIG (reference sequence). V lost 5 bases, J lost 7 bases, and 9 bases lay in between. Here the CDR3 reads CAWGGLNEQFF. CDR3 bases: TGTGCCTGGGGGGGCTTGAATGAGCAGTTCTTC.

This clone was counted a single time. In DNA, the CDR3 is TGTGCCAGCAGCGTCAGACAGGGGTACAATGAGCAGTTCTTC. Its protein product is CASSVRQGYNEQFF. The chain combines TRBV7-2 with TRBJ2-1; 8 bases map to TRBD1. The CDR3 has 14 residues. From germline, CDR1 is SGHTA and CDR2 FQGNSA. Losses at the gene ends were 5 bases for V and 4 bases for J; bases not matched to a gene: 4.

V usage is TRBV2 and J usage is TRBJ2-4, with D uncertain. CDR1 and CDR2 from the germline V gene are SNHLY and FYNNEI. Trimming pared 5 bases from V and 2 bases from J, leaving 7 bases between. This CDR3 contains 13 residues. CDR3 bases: TGTGCCAGCAGTCTGGGAACCAAAAACATTCAGTACTTC. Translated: CASSLGTKNIQYF. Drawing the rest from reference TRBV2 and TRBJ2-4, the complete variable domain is EPEVTQTPSHQVTQMGQEVILRCVPISNHLYFYWYRQILGQKVEFLVSFYNNEISEKSEIFDDQFSVERPDGSNFTLKIRSTKLEDSAMYFCASSLGTKNIQYFGAGTRLSVL.

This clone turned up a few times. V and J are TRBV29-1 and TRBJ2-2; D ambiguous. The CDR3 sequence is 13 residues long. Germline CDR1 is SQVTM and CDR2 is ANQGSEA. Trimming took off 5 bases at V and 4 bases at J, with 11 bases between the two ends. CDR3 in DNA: TGCAGCGTTCTTCCACATCTCACCGGGGAGCTGTTTTTT. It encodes CSVLPHLTGELFF.

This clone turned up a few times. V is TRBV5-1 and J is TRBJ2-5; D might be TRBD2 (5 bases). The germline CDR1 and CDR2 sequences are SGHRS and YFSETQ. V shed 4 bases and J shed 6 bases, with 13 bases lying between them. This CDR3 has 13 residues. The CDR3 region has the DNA TGCGCCAGCAGCCCGGAGGCAGTGCAGACCCAGTACTTC. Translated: CASSPEAVQTQYF.

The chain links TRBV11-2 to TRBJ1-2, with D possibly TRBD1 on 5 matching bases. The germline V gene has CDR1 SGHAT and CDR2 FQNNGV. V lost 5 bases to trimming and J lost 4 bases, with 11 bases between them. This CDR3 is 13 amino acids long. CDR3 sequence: CASSLQGGYGYTF. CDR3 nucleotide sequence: TGTGCCAGCAGCCTCCAGGGCGGCTATGGCTACACCTTC. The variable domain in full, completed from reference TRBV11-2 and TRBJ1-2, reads EAGVAQSPRYKIIEKRQSVAFWCNPISGHATLYWYQQILGQGPKLLIQFQNNGVVDDSQLPKDRFSAERLKGVDSTLKIQPAKLEDSAVYLCASSLQGGYGYTFGSGTRLTVV.

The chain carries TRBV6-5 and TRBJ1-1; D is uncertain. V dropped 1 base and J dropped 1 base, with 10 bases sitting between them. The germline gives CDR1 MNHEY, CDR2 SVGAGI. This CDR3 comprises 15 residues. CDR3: CASSYLGRGNTEAFF. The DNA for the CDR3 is TGTGCCAGCAGTTACTTGGGCCGCGGGAACACTGAAGCTTTCTTT.

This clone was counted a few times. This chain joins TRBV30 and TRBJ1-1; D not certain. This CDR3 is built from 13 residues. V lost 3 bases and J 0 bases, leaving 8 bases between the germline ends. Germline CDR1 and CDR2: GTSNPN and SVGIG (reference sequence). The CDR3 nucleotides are TGTGCCTGGAGAGAAGCGGTGAACACTGAAGCTTTCTTT. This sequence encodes CAWREAVNTEAFF.

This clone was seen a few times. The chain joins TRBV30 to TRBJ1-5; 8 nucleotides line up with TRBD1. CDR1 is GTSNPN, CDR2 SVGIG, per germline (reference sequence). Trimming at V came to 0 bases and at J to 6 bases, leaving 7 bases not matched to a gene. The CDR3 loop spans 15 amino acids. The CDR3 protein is CAWSVRTGGGQPQHF. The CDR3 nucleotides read TGTGCCTGGAGTGTACGCACAGGGGGAGGTCAGCCCCAGCATTTT.